This T cell receptor (beta chain) was observed in a study of blood T cell repertoires in COVID-19. Using immunoSEQ multiplex PCR, the repertoire was profiled, and TCRdb retains in-frame clones only, with some absent. The sample lists 100,000 to 150,000 clones; roughly 84% were seen once. Participant-reported clinical history was the basis for cohort assignment. Recovered status applied to Cohort 3 donors who had two consecutive negative PCRs. It also applied to those with clearance or with symptom resolution. The sequence was collected from a woman aged 30 to 39 who had recovered from COVID-19. Sequencing was performed on PBMCs or T cells enriched from blood (not recorded which).

The CDR3, as DNA: TGTGCCAGCAGTTGGACAGGGGCCTATGGCTACACCTTC. Encoded protein: CASSWTGAYGYTF. The chain carries TRBV6-2 or TRBV6-3 and TRBJ1-2; 9 bases align to TRBD1. Germline loops: CDR1 MNHEY, CDR2 SVGEGT. V was pared by 4 bases and J by 4 bases, with 1 base of the junction left unmatched. The CDR3 is made up of 13 amino acids.